These 30 T cell receptor beta chains were sequenced from one sample in a study of human T cells and chemical hapten exposure. From the RACE reads, TCRdb called clonotypes with MiXCR, one entry per CDR3 protein. The sample shows about 380,000 distinct CDR3 sequences, 4.8% of them seen only once. Documented time point: patch test 1, 2 weeks after DPC sensitization. Treatment in this sample: therapeutic diphenylcyclopropenone sensitization with weekly scalp DPC. Here the sequenced sample was whole blood, taken in connection with sensitization to the hapten diphenylcyclopropenone (DPC). These receptors came from a woman aged 45-65 years with alopecia areata. Some clones in this sample may be carry-over from other donors' samples.

This clonotype was seen repeatedly, ten times or more. The V gene is TRBV4-2, the J gene TRBJ2-7; 8 bases line up with TRBD2. The CDR3 is 14 residues long. The ends lost 4 bases at V and 6 bases at J; junction bases unmatched: 8. Germline CDR1 is LGHNA and CDR2 is YNFKEQ. The CDR3 is CASSPLAGIGEQYF. The CDR3 DNA follows: TGTGCCAGCAGCCCGCTAGCGGGTATTGGCGAGCAGTACTTC.

This chain joins TRBV5-6 and TRBJ1-5, with D perhaps TRBD1 (6 bases). The CDR3 contains 19 residues. Germline CDR1 is SGHDT and CDR2 is YYEEEE. V was pared by 3 bases and J by 7 bases, with 29 bases between. The CDR3 DNA reads as TGTGCCAGCAGCTCAATGAATGAGGCGGGCCCTCAAAGGGGGCAGCCCCAGCATTTT. Protein product: CASSSMNEAGPQRGQPQHF.

This clonotype was seen at least ten times. The CDR3 bases are TGTGCCAGCTTCCGTAATGCGGGGAGACAAGAGACCCAGTACTTC. Translated: CASFRNAGRQETQYF. This chain links TRBV5-5 with TRBJ2-5, with D possibly being TRBD2 (6 bases). V lost 7 bases to trimming and J lost 2 bases, with 18 bases between them. The length of the CDR3 is 15 residues. CDR1 and CDR2 from the germline V gene are SGHKS and YYEKEE (reference sequence).

Ten or more counts support this clonotype. The chain's CDR3 is CSVEEEPMQETQYF. The CDR3 coding sequence is TGCAGCGTTGAGGAGGAGCCCATGCAAGAGACCCAGTACTTC. The chain employs TRBV29-1 and TRBJ2-5; D possibly corresponds to TRBD2 (5 bases). The CDR3 runs 14 residues. Trimming left V 3 bases short and J 2 bases short, with 13 bases between. Looked up from germline, CDR1 is SQVTM and CDR2 is ANQGSEA. The full variable domain, rest sourced from reference TRBV29-1 and TRBJ2-5, is SAVISQKPSRDICQRGTSLTIQCQVDSQVTMMFWYRQQPGQSLTLIATANQGSEATYESGFVIDKFPISRPNLTFSTLTVSNMSPEDSSIYLCSVEEEPMQETQYFGPGTRLLVL.

At least ten counts were recorded for this clonotype. The chain employs TRBV5-6 and TRBJ2-3; 14 positions agree with TRBD2. CDR1 and CDR2 (germline): SGHDT, YYEEEE. J was trimmed by 4 bases and V by 3 bases; bases with no gene match: 4. This CDR3 spans 16 amino acids. DNA for the CDR3: TGTGCCAGCAGCTCCAGACTAGCGGGAGGGGCAGATACGCAGTATTTT. Residues: CASSSRLAGGADTQYF.

This clonotype was recorded many times. V is TRBV28 and J is TRBJ1-4; maybe TRBD1 (5 bases). This CDR3 is built from 17 residues. Trimming pared 5 bases from V and 4 bases from J, leaving 20 bases between. In germline, CDR1 is MDHEN, CDR2 SYDVKM. Here the CDR3 reads CASSLILGTLGNEKLFF. The CDR3 DNA sequence: TGTGCCAGCAGTCTTATATTGGGGACGTTGGGTAATGAAAAACTGTTTTTT.

This clonotype was detected only a few times. The rearrangement joins TRBV12-3 or TRBV12-4 to TRBJ1-5, with D hard to call. V lost 1 base to trimming and J lost 2 bases, with 9 bases between them. This CDR3 has 15 residues. CDR3 amino acids: CASSLEGYGNQPQHF. Here the CDR3 DNA reads TGTGCCAGCAGTTTAGAGGGTTACGGCAATCAGCCCCAGCATTTT.

This clonotype was seen many times. CDR3 residues: CSVEASGGPYNEQFF. For the CDR3, the DNA is TGCAGCGTTGAGGCTAGCGGGGGCCCGTACAATGAGCAGTTCTTC. J is TRBJ2-1 and V is TRBV29-1; 10 nucleotides agree with TRBD2. V was clipped by 3 bases and J by 4 bases; unmatched bases: 6. This CDR3 is built from 15 residues. Germline CDR1 is SQVTM and CDR2 is ANQGSEA.

This clonotype was detected a few times. The chain uses TRBV9 and TRBJ2-2; D uncertain. CDR3 size: 16 residues. Germline V CDR1 and CDR2: SGDLS, YYNGEE. The V end lost 0 bases, the J end lost 6 bases, and 15 bases lay between the germline ends. CDR3 in amino acids: CASSVGSSVHSGELFF. The CDR3 nucleotides are TGTGCCAGCAGCGTAGGCTCCTCGGTCCACTCCGGGGAGCTGTTTTTT.

Ten or more counts support this clonotype. This chain connects TRBV3-1 to TRBJ2-2; D may match TRBD1 or TRBD2 (5 bases each). The V end lost 6 bases, the J end lost 4 bases, and 18 bases lay between the germline ends. This CDR3 comprises 16 residues. Germline CDR1 is LGHDT and CDR2 is YNNKEL (reference sequence). The chain's CDR3 is CASSEKTGPGTGELFF. The DNA for the CDR3 is TGTGCCAGCAGTGAAAAAACGGGGCCGGGCACCGGGGAGCTGTTTTTT.

This clonotype was observed many times. This sequence joins TRBV6-1 and TRBJ1-5, with D perhaps matching TRBD1 (5 bases). Trimming cost V 1 base and J 5 bases, with 9 bases left between them. Germline values: CDR1 MNHNS, CDR2 SASEGT. This CDR3 has 14 residues. The CDR3 nucleotides read TGTGCCAGCAGTGAAGGCGGGGGGGATCAGCCCCAGCATTTT. Translating it yields CASSEGGGDQPQHF.

This clonotype was seen a few times. The CDR3 loop is CSARPDTQYF. CDR3 coding DNA: TGCAGTGCCCGTCCAGATACGCAGTATTTT. V usage is TRBV20-1 and J usage is TRBJ2-3, with D unclear. The CDR3 has 10 amino acids. Germline CDR1 is DFQATT and CDR2 is SNEGSKA (reference sequence). Trimming left V 6 bases short and J 4 bases short, with 5 bases between.

This chain uses TRBV18 with TRBJ1-1; 9 bases are a match to TRBD1. This CDR3 has 15 residues. Germline V gene sequence: CDR1 KGHSH, CDR2 LQKENI. The ends lost 5 bases at V and 5 bases at J; junction bases unmatched: 9. CDR3 residues: CASSLSGTGRTEAFF. CDR3 in DNA: TGTGCCAGCTCATTGTCCGGGACAGGGAGGACTGAAGCTTTCTTT.

The chain has TRBV6-6 and TRBJ1-2; the D is unclear. The V gene's germline CDR1 is MNHNY and CDR2 SVGAGI (reference sequence). This CDR3 has 15 residues. Deletions cut 3 bases from V and 7 bases from J, with 18 bases between. This CDR3 is CASSYPSSLDCGYTF. DNA of the CDR3: TGTGCCAGCAGTTATCCCTCGTCTCTGGACTGTGGCTACACCTTC.

This clonotype was found many times. The chain recombines TRBV9 with TRBJ2-1, with D hard to call. Germline values: CDR1 SGDLS, CDR2 YYNGEE. Trimming removed 0 bases at V and 4 bases at J, with 14 bases between. The CDR3 loop spans 16 amino acids. The CDR3 DNA is TGTGCCAGCAGCGTAGGTGCGTCTCCGAATTACAATGAGCAGTTCTTC. Residues: CASSVGASPNYNEQFF.

There are many counts of this clonotype. V usage is TRBV12-3 or TRBV12-4 and J usage is TRBJ2-3; TRBD2 agrees at 9 bases. This CDR3 is 17 amino acids long. The ends lost 3 bases at V and 0 bases at J; junction bases unmatched: 7. In DNA, the CDR3 is TGTGCCAGCAGTTTTGTGGCTAGCGGGGCCAGCACAGATACGCAGTATTTT. It specifies CASSFVASGASTDTQYF.

This clonotype was counted a few times. The chain is built from TRBV28 and TRBJ2-3; D unclear. Trimming stripped 2 bases from V and 5 bases from J, with 17 bases between. The CDR3 loop spans 16 amino acids. The germline gives CDR1 MDHEN, CDR2 SYDVKM. The CDR3 protein is CASSLPTGQVGDTQYF. CDR3 nucleotide sequence: TGTGCCAGCAGTTTACCAACTGGCCAGGTCGGAGATACGCAGTATTTT.

This clonotype was detected a few times. The genes are TRBV6-6 and TRBJ1-1; TRBD1 is a possible D gene (5 bases). V gave up 7 bases and J gave up 4 bases, with 16 bases separating them. The CDR3 covers 14 residues. Germline CDR1 reads MNHNY; CDR2 reads SVGAGI (reference sequence). In DNA, the CDR3 is TGTGCCAGCACTCAGGGAGGGGAAGGCACTGAAGCTTTCTTT. Protein product: CASTQGGEGTEAFF.

This clonotype was picked up many times. The rearrangement uses TRBV5-1 and TRBJ2-3; 8 positions agree with TRBD2. The CDR3 runs 16 residues. V shed 0 bases and J 2 bases; nucleotides not matched to a gene: 5. The germline gives CDR1 SGHRS, CDR2 YFSETQ. Here the CDR3 reads CASSLVPAGATDTQYF. The CDR3 DNA is TGCGCCAGCAGCTTGGTTCCAGCGGGGGCCACAGATACGCAGTATTTT.

V gene TRBV6-6 combines with J gene TRBJ1-5; D is unresolved. The CDR3 is 15 residues long. With 7 bases removed from V and 0 bases from J, the gap between germline ends came to 13 bases. Germline CDR1 and CDR2: MNHNY and SVGAGI (reference sequence). The CDR3 region has the DNA TGTGCCAGCACCTATAGCGCCCTTAGCAATCAGCCCCAGCATTTT. Translated: CASTYSALSNQPQHF.

This clonotype has at least ten counts. The chain employs TRBV6-5 and TRBJ1-1, with 12 nucleotides matching TRBD1. The J segment lost 4 bases and the V segment lost 5 bases, leaving 11 bases of the junction unmatched. Per germline, CDR1 MNHEY and CDR2 SVGAGI. The length of the CDR3 is 17 residues. The chain's CDR3 is CASSPTLGTGGVTEAFF. In nucleotides, the CDR3 is TGTGCCAGCAGTCCAACACTCGGGACAGGGGGCGTCACTGAAGCTTTCTTT.

This clonotype has just a few counts. The chain carries TRBV6-5 and TRBJ2-2, with 7 bases lining up with TRBD1. Germline CDR1 MNHEY, CDR2 SVGAGI. The CDR3 is made up of 15 amino acids. The junction had 5 bases not matched to a gene; V was cut back by 4 bases and J by 3 bases. The CDR3 bases are TGTGCCAGCAGTTCGGGACAGCGGTACACCGGGGAGCTGTTTTTT. Its protein product is CASSSGQRYTGELFF.

The table lists this clonotype with a few counts. The V gene is TRBV12-3 or TRBV12-4, the J gene TRBJ2-5; 10 bases line up with TRBD1. Trimming at V came to 5 bases and at J to 5 bases, leaving 8 bases not matched to a gene. The CDR3 covers 15 residues. CDR3 sequence reads: CASSPATGGSETQYF. Here the CDR3 DNA reads TGTGCCAGCAGTCCGGCGACAGGGGGCTCGGAGACCCAGTACTTC.

About this clonotype: One base away lies a much larger clone, so this may be a sequencing read error. The J gene is TRBJ2-1, the V gene TRBV29-1, with 7 bases matching TRBD1. The junction had 3 bases not matched to a gene; V was cut back by 6 bases and J by 7 bases. CDR3 length: 11 amino acids. Germline V gene sequence: CDR1 SQVTM, CDR2 ANQGSEA. CDR3 in DNA: TGCAGCGTCACAGGGGCGAATGAGCAGTTCTTC. This codes for CSVTGANEQFF.

This clonotype was counted many times. V is TRBV2 and J is TRBJ2-3, with 11 bases matching TRBD2. The CDR3 sequence is 16 residues long. V shed 4 bases, J shed 0 bases, and the junction held 3 bases outside the gene matches. Germline V lookup: CDR1 SNHLY, CDR2 FYNNEI. The CDR3 reads CASSGGLAVSTDTQYF. The DNA of the CDR3 is TGTGCCAGCAGTGGGGGACTAGCGGTTAGCACAGATACGCAGTATTTT.

This clonotype has at least ten counts. The chain has TRBV29-1 and TRBJ1-1; unclear D gene. Germline CDR1 is SQVTM and CDR2 is ANQGSEA. CDR3 length equals 10 residues. V was clipped by 5 bases and J by 8 bases, with 9 bases between them. The CDR3 loop is CSVRGLEAFF. CDR3 in DNA: TGCAGCGTTAGAGGGTTGGAAGCTTTCTTT.

This clonotype was counted only a few times. V usage is TRBV28 and J usage is TRBJ2-6; D tentatively fits TRBD1 or TRBD2 (6 bases each). Germline CDR1 reads MDHEN; CDR2 reads SYDVKM. This CDR3 spans 12 amino acids. V shed 2 bases and J shed 17 bases, with 13 bases lying between them. CDR3: CASSLRGAGVTF. CDR3 nucleotide sequence: TGTGCCAGCAGTTTAAGGGGGGCTGGAGTGACTTTC. Drawing the rest from reference TRBV28 and TRBJ2-6, the complete variable domain is DVKVTQSSRYLVKRTGEKVFLECVQDMDHENMFWYRQDPGLGLRLIYFSYDVKMKEKGDIPEGYSVSREKKERFSLILESASTNQTSMYLCASSLRGAGVTFGAGSRLTVL.

In this sample, this clonotype turned up a few times. V gene TRBV18 combines with J gene TRBJ1-4; D is ambiguous. The CDR3 is made up of 13 amino acids. The germline V gene has CDR1 KGHSH and CDR2 LQKENI. The ends were cut back, 3 bases at V and 8 bases at J, with 10 bases in the middle. The CDR3 reads CASSPPDEEKLFF. The CDR3 coding sequence is TGTGCCAGCTCACCGCCTGATGAGGAAAAACTGTTTTTT.

This clonotype was picked up a small number of times. The V gene is TRBV20-1, the J gene TRBJ2-2; 8 bases are a match to TRBD1. CDR3 length: 14 amino acids. J lost 3 bases, V lost 3 bases, and 3 bases had no gene match. In germline, CDR1 is DFQATT, CDR2 SNEGSKA (reference sequence). The CDR3 loop reads CSASQGAHTGELFF. The CDR3 region has the DNA TGCAGTGCTAGTCAGGGGGCACACACCGGGGAGCTGTTTTTT.

This clonotype was seen a few times. A much larger clone lies one base from this, so it may be a read error. The chain joins TRBV13 to TRBJ2-7; D ambiguous. V gave up 4 bases and J gave up 0 bases, with 7 bases separating them. The CDR3 has 13 residues. Germline CDR1 is PRHDT and CDR2 is FYEKMQ (reference sequence). The CDR3 DNA sequence: TGTGCCAGCAGCTCGGAAAGCTCCTACGAGCAGTACTTC. It codes for CASSSESSYEQYF.